This paragraph reports one T cell receptor (beta chain). Its cognate antigen is unknown. This sample is drawn from a study of cytomegalovirus exposure and HLA in healthy donors. Points from the study as a whole: A later analysis linked a missense variant in DCLRE1C to the trimming of TCR beta V and J genes. HLA alleles were associated with 17,000 or so TCR beta sequences in a later analysis at 0.05 false discovery rate. The authors judged a highly shared variant cluster likely a sequencing artifact.

CDR3 length: 16 residues. Trimming shortened V by 2 bases and J by 1 base, and 13 bases separated the two germline ends. The germline V gene encodes CDR1 SGHTA and CDR2 FQGTGA. 13 Jbeta primers and 60 Vbeta primers were used for the PCR. Only in-frame clones appear in the TCRdb table, and some are missing; sequencing was by immunoSEQ multiplex PCR. This table has 200,000 or so clones, more than 75% appearing once. The clonotype comes from a woman aged 50 to 60 in good health and CMV-seropositive. This rearrangement joins TRBV7-3 to TRBJ2-3; the D gene is possibly TRBD2 (6 bases). Material for sequencing was PBMCs. The CDR3 loop is CASSLRGVGGTDTQYF. The CDR3 DNA reads TGTGCCAGCAGCTTACGCGGGGTCGGAGGCACAGATACGCAGTATTTT.